There are a few counts of the clone carrying this T cell receptor beta chain. V dropped 5 bases and J dropped 4 bases, with 11 bases sitting between them. This CDR3 is built from 14 residues. The germline V gene has CDR1 SGHTA and CDR2 FQGNSA. Some clones are missing from TCRdb's copy, which holds only in-frame ones; the method was immunoSEQ multiplex PCR. The sample has roughly 250,000 clones, approximately 87% seen once; the top ten hold 2.6%. The data originate from a study of cytomegalovirus exposure and HLA in healthy donors. Sequencing was done on a sample of PBMCs. The receptor comes from a man between 18 and 29 years old in good health and CMV-seronegative. The V and J genes are TRBV7-2 and TRBJ2-2; TRBD2 is a possible D gene (6 bases). The CDR3: CASSRDLSTGELFF. Written as DNA, the CDR3 is TGTGCCAGCAGCCGGGACTTGTCCACCGGGGAGCTGTTTTTT.